The next 8 T cell receptor beta chains were all read from a single sample in a study of siplizumab effects on memory and regulatory T cells. The table came from immunoSEQ multiplex PCR; TCRdb's copy has only in-frame clones and leaves some out. The data contain more than 85,000 clones, 94% of them singletons. Sequencing was carried out using Tregs sorted from blood. Source of these receptors: a human donor in good health.

The chain links TRBV6-6 to TRBJ1-5; TRBD1 aligns across 7 bases. The germline V gene has CDR1 MNHNY and CDR2 SVGAGI (reference sequence). The CDR3 runs 14 residues. With V trimmed by 6 bases and J by 3 bases, 5 bases remained unmatched. CDR3 DNA: TGTGCCAGCAGGTCGACAGGGAACAATCAGCCCCAGCATTTT. Translated, it gives CASRSTGNNQPQHF.

This clone was observed once. CDR3 sequence reads: CASSLTRTKRDTQYF. As DNA, the CDR3 is TGTGCCAGCAGCTTGACCCGGACGAAAAGAGATACGCAGTATTTT. The chain has TRBV5-7 and TRBJ2-3, with D unclear. TRBV5-7 is assigned to the ORF class and has an uncertain function. This CDR3 is built from 15 residues. Trimming took 1 base from V and 5 from J, leaving 14 bases between them.

V gene TRBV7-6 combines with J gene TRBJ2-3; 7 positions match TRBD2. Germline CDR1 reads SGHVS; CDR2 reads FNYEAQ. The trim removed 5 bases at V and 2 bases at J, leaving 10 bases unmatched. This CDR3 region has 16 residues. The CDR3 loop reads CASSILAGTTTDTQYF. The CDR3 DNA sequence: TGTGCCAGCAGCATATTAGCGGGCACTACCACAGATACGCAGTATTTT.

This chain connects TRBV11-2 to TRBJ2-1; 7 bases align to TRBD2. Per the germline V gene, CDR1 is SGHAT and CDR2 is FQNNGV. There are 12 residues in the CDR3. V trimming: 2 bases; J trimming: 14 bases; junction bases outside the gene matches: 6. This chain's CDR3 is CASSLFLGGKFF. In nucleotides, the CDR3 is TGTGCCAGCAGCTTATTTCTGGGGGGGAAGTTCTTC.

The J gene is TRBJ2-3, the V gene TRBV28; 7 positions agree with TRBD1. This CDR3 has 15 residues. Per the germline V gene, CDR1 is MDHEN and CDR2 is SYDVKM. With V trimmed by 2 bases and J by 2 bases, 4 bases remained unmatched. For the CDR3, the DNA is TGTGCCAGCAGTTTACGGACAGGTCTCACAGATACGCAGTATTTT. This gives the protein CASSLRTGLTDTQYF.

This clone was detected only a few times. The chain is built from TRBV6-1 and TRBJ1-5; a possible D gene is TRBD1 (5 bases). V dropped 4 bases and J dropped 0 bases, with 10 bases sitting between them. This CDR3 has 15 residues. Germline loops: CDR1 MNHNS, CDR2 SASEGT. For the CDR3, the DNA is TGTGCCAGCAGTGGGGGCAGCTATAGCAATCAGCCCCAGCATTTT. It is translated as CASSGGSYSNQPQHF.

For this clone: Different DNA sequences within this sample yield the same CDR3. This rearrangement joins TRBV5-1 to TRBJ2-7; D gene uncertain. The V gene lost 3 bases and the J gene lost 4 bases, with 5 bases spanning the gap. The CDR3 covers 11 residues. CDR1 and CDR2 from the germline V gene are SGHRS and YFSETQ. The CDR3: CASSSLYEQYF. The CDR3 DNA sequence: TGCGCCAGCAGCTCCTTGTACGAGCAGTACTTC. The full variable domain, completed using reference TRBV5-1 and TRBJ2-7, is KAGVTQTPRYLIKTRGQQVTLSCSPISGHRSVSWYQQTPGQGLQFLFEYFSETQRNKGNFPGRFSGRQFSNSRSEMNVSTLELGDSALYLCASSSLYEQYFGPGTRLTVT.

This chain connects TRBV28 to TRBJ2-2, with unresolved D. Germline CDR1 is MDHEN and CDR2 is SYDVKM. V was cut by 5 bases and J by 9 bases, with 7 bases left in between. The CDR3 covers 11 residues. CDR3 amino acids: CASSTTRELFF. The CDR3 region has the DNA TGTGCCAGCAGTACAACCAGGGAGCTGTTTTTT.